The 2 T cell receptor beta chains below all came from one sample that was sequenced in a study of T cell responses to AZD1222 COVID-19 vaccine. Sequenced by immunoSEQ multiplex PCR; TCRdb stores in-frame clones only, minus some. The sample has 90,000 to 120,000 clones; about 90% are singletons. The starting material was peripheral blood, obtained on day 0 of AZD1222 vaccination. The receptors were gathered from an adult in good health.

In regard to this clone: Different DNA sequences within this sample yield the same CDR3. The rearrangement joins TRBV7-9 to TRBJ1-2; a weak D match, TRBD1 (5 bases). Germline CDR1 reads SEHNR; CDR2 reads FQNEAQ (reference sequence). V was shortened by 1 base and J by 6 bases, with 6 bases between the two germline ends. The CDR3 length is 12 residues. For the CDR3, the DNA is TGTGCCAGCAGCTTAGTAGGGGATGGCTACACCTTC. Translated: CASSLVGDGYTF.

This chain uses TRBV5-4 with TRBJ1-6, with D unclear. The CDR3 extends over 15 amino acids. V was shortened by 6 bases and J by 7 bases, with 17 bases between the two germline ends. CDR1 is SGHNT, CDR2 YYREEE, per germline (reference sequence). Here the CDR3 DNA reads TGTGCCAGCAACCCTTGGACGCCGGACAATTCACCCCTCCACTTT. Protein sequence: CASNPWTPDNSPLHF.